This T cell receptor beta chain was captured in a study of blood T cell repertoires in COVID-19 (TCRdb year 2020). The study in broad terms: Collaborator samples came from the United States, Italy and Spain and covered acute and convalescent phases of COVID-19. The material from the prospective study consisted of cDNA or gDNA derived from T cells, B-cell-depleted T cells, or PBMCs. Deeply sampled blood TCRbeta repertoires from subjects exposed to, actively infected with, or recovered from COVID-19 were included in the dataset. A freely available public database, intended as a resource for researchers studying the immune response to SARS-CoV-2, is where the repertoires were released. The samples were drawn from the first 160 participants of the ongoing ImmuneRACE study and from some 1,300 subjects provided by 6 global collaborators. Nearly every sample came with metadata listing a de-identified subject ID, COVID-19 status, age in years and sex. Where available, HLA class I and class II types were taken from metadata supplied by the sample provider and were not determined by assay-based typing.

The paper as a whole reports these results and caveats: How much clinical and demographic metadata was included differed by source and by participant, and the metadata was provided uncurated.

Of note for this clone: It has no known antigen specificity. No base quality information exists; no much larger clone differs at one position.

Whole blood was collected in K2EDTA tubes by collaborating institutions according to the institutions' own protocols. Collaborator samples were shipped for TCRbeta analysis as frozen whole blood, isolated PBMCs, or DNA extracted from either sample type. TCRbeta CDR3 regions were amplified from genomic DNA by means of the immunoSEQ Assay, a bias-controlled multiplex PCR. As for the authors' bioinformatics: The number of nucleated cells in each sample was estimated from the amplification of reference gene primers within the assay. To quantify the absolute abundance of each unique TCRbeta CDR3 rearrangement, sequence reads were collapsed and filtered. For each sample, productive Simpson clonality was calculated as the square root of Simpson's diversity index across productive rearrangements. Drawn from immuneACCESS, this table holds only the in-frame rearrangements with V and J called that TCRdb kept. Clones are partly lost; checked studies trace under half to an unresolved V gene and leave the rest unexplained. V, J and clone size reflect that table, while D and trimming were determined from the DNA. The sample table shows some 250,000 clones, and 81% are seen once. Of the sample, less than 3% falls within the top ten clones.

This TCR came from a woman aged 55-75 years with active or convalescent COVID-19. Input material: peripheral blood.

The CDR3 loop reads CASSLAVGVGYEQYF. Read as DNA, the sequence is TGTGCCAGCAGCTTAGCGGTAGGGGTGGGCTACGAGCAGTACTTC. This receptor chain uses TRBV7-7 and TRBJ2-7; 5 matching bases give a weak D call of TRBD1. Trimming removed 0 bases from V and 3 bases from J, leaving 12 bases between the germline ends. The germline V gene encodes CDR1 SSHAT and CDR2 FNYEAQ (reference sequence). The CDR3 numbers 15 residues from cysteine through phenylalanine. Just the 45-base CDR3 DNA is kept, in frame starting at base 1. When the CDR3 is completed using the reference TRBV7-7 and TRBJ2-7 genes on either side, the full variable domain is GAGVSQSPRYKVTKRGQDVTLRCDPISSHATLYWYQQALGQGPEFLTYFNYEAQPDKSGLPSDRFSAERPEGSISTLTIQRTEQRDSAMYRCASSLAVGVGYEQYFGPGTRLTVT.